This entry lists 27 T cell receptor beta chains sequenced from one sample in a study of shared clonotypes between healthy human individuals. Clones were sequenced by immunoSEQ multiplex PCR, and TCRdb holds only the in-frame ones, with some missing. The profile shows some 2.1 million clones, roughly 95% of them singletons. Cells designated naive CD8 were CD45RO-negative and were positively selected for CCR7, with terminally differentiated effector memory CD45RA+ cells excluded. The sequencing sample was made of naive CD8+ T cells sorted from blood. These receptors were collected from a man aged 18-30 years in good health.

As regards this clone: Different DNA sequences within this sample yield the same CDR3. The V and J genes are TRBV5-4 and TRBJ2-7; 13 nucleotides agree with TRBD2. The CDR3 contains 15 residues. Looked up from germline, CDR1 is SGHNT and CDR2 is YYREEE (reference sequence). V lost 4 bases, J lost 4 bases, and 5 bases stayed unmatched. CDR3 in DNA: TGTGCCAGCAGCGACCCGGGACTAGCGGGATACGAGCAGTACTTC. This translates into CASSDPGLAGYEQYF.

The V and J genes are TRBV6-1 and TRBJ1-6; D gene unclear. Germline values: CDR1 MNHNS, CDR2 SASEGT. The CDR3 runs 14 residues. Trimming took off 8 bases at V and 0 bases at J, with 8 bases between the two ends. The chain's CDR3 is CASGNYSYNSPLHF. The CDR3 DNA follows: TGTGCCAGCGGTAACTACTCCTATAATTCACCCCTCCACTTT.

J is TRBJ2-7 and V is TRBV5-4, with D perhaps TRBD1 (6 bases). The CDR3 extends over 13 amino acids. In germline, CDR1 is SGHNT, CDR2 YYREEE (reference sequence). V was shortened by 3 bases and J by 3 bases, with 10 bases between the two germline ends. CDR3 region: CASSWGQNYEQYF. The CDR3 DNA reads as TGTGCCAGCAGCTGGGGACAAAACTACGAGCAGTACTTC. Using reference TRBV5-4 and TRBJ2-7 for the parts outside the CDR3, the full variable domain is ETGVTQSPTHLIKTRGQQVTLRCSSQSGHNTVSWYQQALGQGPQFIFQYYREEENGRGNFPPRFSGLQFPNYSSELNVNALELDDSALYLCASSWGQNYEQYFGPGTRLTVT.

The chain combines TRBV4-1 with TRBJ2-7; 11 nucleotides line up with TRBD1. The trim removed 4 bases at V and 0 bases at J, leaving 11 bases unmatched. The germline V gene encodes CDR1 MGHRA and CDR2 YSYEKL. This CDR3 is 18 amino acids long. This CDR3 reads CASSPLGTGGIRSYEQYF. The CDR3 nucleotides are TGCGCCAGCAGCCCCCTAGGGACAGGGGGGATTCGCTCCTACGAGCAGTACTTC.

V usage is TRBV27 and J usage is TRBJ1-2; D unresolved. The CDR3 has 13 residues. Germline assignment: CDR1 MNHEY and CDR2 SMNVEV (reference sequence). With 5 bases removed from V and 1 base from J, the gap between germline ends came to 8 bases. CDR3 region: CASSHASNYGYTF. CDR3 bases: TGTGCCAGCAGTCACGCAAGTAACTATGGCTACACCTTC.

The chain employs TRBV7-9 and TRBJ2-7; 7 bases map to TRBD2. V gave up 1 base and J gave up 2 bases; unmatched junction bases: 11. Per germline, CDR1 SEHNR and CDR2 FQNEAQ (reference sequence). This CDR3 has 17 residues. In nucleotides, the CDR3 is TGTGCCAGCAGCTTAGAGCGGGATTTCACTCGACCCTACGAGCAGTACTTC. Amino acids: CASSLERDFTRPYEQYF.

The rearrangement joins TRBV5-1 to TRBJ2-5; 10 nucleotides match TRBD1. This CDR3 region has 14 residues. In germline, CDR1 is SGHRS, CDR2 YFSETQ. Trimming at V came to 3 bases and at J to 4 bases, leaving 3 bases not matched to a gene. The CDR3 here is CASSSGQGVETQYF. In DNA, the CDR3 is TGCGCCAGCAGCTCAGGACAGGGGGTAGAGACCCAGTACTTC.

V is TRBV5-6 and J is TRBJ1-6; D uncertain. CDR1 and CDR2 from the germline V gene are SGHDT and YYEEEE. This CDR3 contains 12 residues. V lost 4 bases and J lost 7, with 6 bases in between. The CDR3: CASSVPNSPLHF. DNA for the CDR3: TGTGCCAGCAGCGTACCCAATTCACCCCTCCACTTT. Looking up the rest from reference TRBV5-6 and TRBJ1-6 gives the full variable domain: DAGVTQSPTHLIKTRGQQVTLRCSPKSGHDTVSWYQQALGQGPQFIFQYYEEEERQRGNFPDRFSGHQFPNYSSELNVNALLLGDSALYLCASSVPNSPLHFGNGTRLTVT.

This clone was observed once. This rearrangement joins TRBV9 to TRBJ2-3; tentative D call: TRBD1 (6 bases). The CDR3 is 11 residues long. V lost 8 bases and J 4 bases, leaving 8 bases between the germline ends. Germline lookup yields CDR1 SGDLS and CDR2 YYNGEE. The CDR3, as DNA: TGTGCCAGTCAGGGGTCAGATACGCAGTATTTT. This encodes CASQGSDTQYF.

The V call is TRBV15, the J call TRBJ1-2, with 10 bases identical to TRBD1. The CDR3 is 14 amino acids. Germline values: CDR1 LNHNV, CDR2 YYDKDF (reference sequence). After removal of 8 bases from V and 9 bases from J, the junction contained 12 bases not matched to a gene. The CDR3: CATSPLGQGESYTF. CDR3 nucleotides: TGTGCCACCTCCCCCTTAGGACAGGGGGAAAGCTACACCTTC.

Turning to this clone: The sample carries other DNA sequences with the same CDR3. This chain links TRBV30 with TRBJ2-2, with D uncertain. V was trimmed by 1 base and J by 2 bases, leaving 5 bases between them. CDR1 is GTSNPN and CDR2 is SVGIG in the germline V gene (reference sequence). The CDR3 is 13 residues long. The CDR3 loop is CAWSEANTGELFF. In DNA form, the CDR3 reads TGTGCCTGGAGTGAGGCTAACACCGGGGAGCTGTTTTTT. Based on the CDR3 plus reference TRBV30 and TRBJ2-2, the full variable domain is SQTIHQWPATLVQPVGSPLSLECTVEGTSNPNLYWYRQAAGRGLQLLFYSVGIGQISSEVPQNLSASRPQDRQFILSSKKLLLSDSGFYLCAWSEANTGELFFGEGSRLTVL.

This sequence joins TRBV30 and TRBJ1-1; D is undetermined. V lost 0 bases to trimming and J lost 0 bases, with 11 bases between them. The CDR3 sequence is 15 residues long. CDR1 and CDR2 from the germline V gene are GTSNPN and SVGIG (reference sequence). CDR3 in amino acids: CAWSVENRMNTEAFF. The CDR3 nucleotides read TGTGCCTGGAGTGTAGAGAACCGTATGAACACTGAAGCTTTCTTT.

A word on this clone: Other nucleotide sequences in the sample specify the same CDR3. The gene calls are TRBV6-5 and TRBJ2-1; D gene unclear. Trimming cost V 0 bases and J 8 bases, with 8 bases left between them. From germline, CDR1 is MNHEY and CDR2 SVGAGI. This CDR3 region has 13 residues. The CDR3 region has the DNA TGTGCCAGCAGTTACTCAGGTAGAGATGAGCAGTTCTTC. Its protein is CASSYSGRDEQFF.

This chain uses TRBV4-2 with TRBJ2-3, with a tentative D call TRBD2 (6 bases). The CDR3 covers 18 residues. The germline V gene has CDR1 LGHNA and CDR2 YNFKEQ. The germline V and J ends were trimmed by 0 bases and 4 bases, with 20 bases remaining between them. The CDR3 spells CASSQDLVLVGTSDTQYF. The CDR3 region has the DNA TGTGCCAGCAGCCAAGATCTCGTTCTGGTGGGGACTTCAGATACGCAGTATTTT.

A remark on this clone: Other DNA sequences in the sample encode the same CDR3. The chain uses TRBV4-3 and TRBJ2-1, with D uncertain. V was shortened by 0 bases and J by 10 bases, with 13 bases between the two germline ends. Germline CDR1 LGHNA, CDR2 YSLEER. The CDR3 is 14 amino acids. This chain's CDR3 is CASSQDHGGGEQFF. CDR3 nucleotides: TGCGCCAGCAGCCAAGATCACGGTGGTGGGGAGCAGTTCTTC.

About this clone: Other DNA sequences in this specimen translate into the identical CDR3. The chain links TRBV9 to TRBJ2-7; D gene unclear. The V and J ends lost 0 bases and 3 bases respectively, with 10 bases between them. From germline, CDR1 is SGDLS and CDR2 YYNGEE. The CDR3 loop spans 14 amino acids. CDR3 bases: TGTGCCAGCAGCGTAGCTCCTCAGGACTACGAGCAGTACTTC. Translating it yields CASSVAPQDYEQYF.

The chain has TRBV28 and TRBJ1-1; D gene unclear. V lost 7 bases and J 8 bases, leaving 11 bases between the germline ends. This CDR3 is built from 11 residues. Germline V CDR1 and CDR2: MDHEN, SYDVKM. CDR3 residues: CASTPGQEAFF. The CDR3 DNA reads as TGTGCCAGCACCCCCGGGCAGGAAGCTTTCTTT.

This chain's CDR3 is CASSGVQGRTGELFF. The CDR3 bases are TGTGCCAGCAGTGGGGTACAGGGGCGCACCGGGGAGCTGTTTTTT. The chain couples TRBV6-1 to TRBJ2-2; 7 nucleotides line up with TRBD1. The CDR3 is made up of 15 amino acids. From germline, CDR1 is MNHNS and CDR2 SASEGT. Losses at the gene ends were 4 bases for V and 4 bases for J; bases not matched to a gene: 6.

The table lists this clone with a count of one. V gene TRBV28 combines with J gene TRBJ1-1, with 7 nucleotides matching TRBD1. Germline CDR1 MDHEN, CDR2 SYDVKM. Germline trimming cut 6 bases from V and 0 bases from J; bases unmatched to any gene: 7. This CDR3 has 15 residues. The CDR3 bases are TGTGCCAGCAGCCAGTGGGGACAGATGAACACTGAAGCTTTCTTT. As protein: CASSQWGQMNTEAFF.

To note about this clone: Relative to the germline gene, one junction end is altered; a read error may explain this. The V call is TRBV7-7, the J call TRBJ1-3; a weak D match, TRBD1 (5 bases). Per germline, CDR1 SSHAT and CDR2 FNYEAQ (reference sequence). The length of the CDR3 is 17 residues. The CDR3 is CASSPLVQALSGNTIYF. In nucleotides, the CDR3 is TGTGCTAGCAGCCCTTTGGTACAGGCCCTCTCTGGAAACACCATATATTTT.

The chain is built from TRBV27 and TRBJ2-7, with 13 bases fitting TRBD2. Germline lookup yields CDR1 MNHEY and CDR2 SMNVEV (reference sequence). The CDR3 loop spans 17 amino acids. J gave up 3 bases and V 6 bases, and 11 bases lay outside the gene matches. This CDR3 reads CASSTGTSGVGIYEQYF. In nucleotides, the CDR3 is TGTGCCAGCAGCACCGGGACTAGCGGGGTTGGCATCTACGAGCAGTACTTC.

The J gene is TRBJ2-1, the V gene TRBV10-2, with TRBD2 matching over 11 bases. V dropped 5 bases and J dropped 2; count of bases not matched to a gene: 2. This CDR3 contains 15 residues. Germline-derived CDR1 and CDR2 are WSHSY and SAAADI. This chain's CDR3 is CASSIAGGTYNEQFF. CDR3 coding DNA: TGCGCCAGCAGTATAGCGGGGGGGACCTACAATGAGCAGTTCTTC.

The chain combines TRBV5-1 with TRBJ2-7; D may be TRBD1 or TRBD2 (5 bases each). CDR3 length: 15 amino acids. V dropped 0 bases and J dropped 0 bases, with 10 bases sitting between them. Germline V gene data show CDR1 as SGHRS and CDR2 as YFSETQ. The CDR3 protein is CASSLAGTTSYEQYF. The CDR3 DNA reads TGCGCCAGCAGCTTGGCGGGGACGACCTCCTACGAGCAGTACTTC.

The J gene is TRBJ2-1, the V gene TRBV19; 9 bases align to TRBD1. This CDR3 spans 14 amino acids. Germline loops: CDR1 LNHDA, CDR2 SQIVND (reference sequence). V lost 5 bases, J lost 8 bases, and 7 bases stayed unmatched. The CDR3: CASSPGQGRDEQFF. DNA of the CDR3: TGTGCCAGTAGTCCCGGACAGGGGCGCGATGAGCAGTTCTTC.

Details on this clone: Other DNA sequences within the sample encode an identical CDR3. J is TRBJ2-1 and V is TRBV4-3; the match to TRBD2 covers 7 bases. Germline assignment: CDR1 LGHNA and CDR2 YSLEER. The CDR3 consists of 15 residues. After removal of 4 bases from V and 0 bases from J, the junction contained 3 bases not matched to a gene. The CDR3 protein is CASSPSGSSYNEQFF. The CDR3 nucleotides read TGCGCCAGCAGCCCTAGCGGAAGCTCCTACAATGAGCAGTTCTTC.

The J gene is TRBJ2-1, the V gene TRBV7-8, with TRBD2 matching 10 bases. With V trimmed by 4 bases and J by 4 bases, 7 bases remained unmatched. CDR1 is SGHVS, CDR2 FQNEAQ, per germline. The CDR3 is made up of 16 amino acids. The CDR3 DNA follows: TGTGCCAGCAGCTCGCGGGAGCGGGGGGGATACAATGAGCAGTTCTTC. It specifies CASSSRERGGYNEQFF.

Concerning this clone itself: The identical CDR3 is also encoded by other nucleotide sequences in the sample. The rearrangement uses TRBV27 and TRBJ1-2; the match to TRBD1 covers 8 bases. Trimming took 3 bases from V and 4 from J; bases not matched to a gene: 1. Germline CDR1 is MNHEY and CDR2 is SMNVEV (reference sequence). The CDR3 is made up of 13 amino acids. For the CDR3, the DNA is TGTGCCAGCAGTTTCCAGGGGGCCTATGGCTACACCTTC. This gives the protein CASSFQGAYGYTF.